A single sample is the source of the 27 T cell receptor beta chains below, sequenced in a study of persistence of HIV-infected CD4 T cells. Anti-CD3/anti-CD28 beads served as a nonspecific positive control stimulus. Responding CD4+ T cells were sorted by upregulation of both CD40 ligand and CD69. The antigens these receptors bind are not known. Sequencing used immunoSEQ version 4 in survey mode. Sequencing used immunoSEQ multiplex PCR; TCRdb keeps in-frame clones, though not all of them. The data contain some 45,000 clones, about 87% of them singletons. The input for sequencing was CD4+ T cells sorted from PBMCs after roughly 17-hour stimulation, taken from a patient who received antiretroviral therapy. The receptors come from an adult woman with HIV who was CMV-seropositive.

This chain joins TRBV5-8 and TRBJ2-1, with TRBD2 matching over 9 bases. Germline trimming cut 0 bases from V and 7 bases from J; bases unmatched to any gene: 8. Germline CDR1 and CDR2: SGHTS and YDEGEE. This CDR3 region has 16 residues. The CDR3, as DNA: TGTGCCAGCAGCTTGGATCGGCGGGGGGGCGGGAATGAGCAGTTCTTC. Its protein product is CASSLDRRGGGNEQFF.

This chain uses TRBV6-5 with TRBJ1-4; TRBD1 matches 7 bases. The ends lost 6 bases at V and 5 bases at J; junction bases unmatched: 6. This CDR3 contains 14 residues. CDR1 MNHEY and CDR2 SVGAGI come from the germline V gene. The CDR3 sequence: CASSVGQFNEKLFF. The CDR3 DNA sequence: TGTGCCAGCAGCGTGGGACAGTTCAATGAAAAACTGTTTTTT.

The chain couples TRBV2 to TRBJ2-2; 7 nucleotides align to TRBD1. CDR1 is SNHLY, CDR2 FYNNEI, per germline. This CDR3 is built from 16 residues. V was clipped by 10 bases and J by 4 bases; unmatched bases: 15. CDR3 region: CAKGANQGVGTGELFF. CDR3 DNA: TGTGCCAAAGGGGCCAATCAGGGGGTTGGCACCGGGGAGCTGTTTTTT.

V is TRBV10-3 and J is TRBJ2-7; 7 positions match TRBD1. Germline CDR1 and CDR2: ENHRY and SYGVKD. This CDR3 contains 12 residues. With V trimmed by 4 bases and J by 11 bases, 8 bases remained unmatched. CDR3 coding DNA: TGTGCCATCAGTGCCTACAGGGGCCAGGAGTACTTC. Translated, it gives CAISAYRGQEYF.

This chain joins TRBV29-1 and TRBJ1-1; D is uncertain. V lost 1 base and J 1 base, leaving 10 bases between the germline ends. The CDR3 sequence is 14 residues long. Germline V gene data show CDR1 as SQVTM and CDR2 as ANQGSEA. CDR3 nucleotides: TGCAGCGTTGAAGCCGGAACAGCGAACACTGAAGCTTTCTTT. Translated: CSVEAGTANTEAFF.

This chain joins TRBV29-1 and TRBJ1-1; D gene unclear. The CDR3 loop spans 11 amino acids. CDR1 is SQVTM, CDR2 ANQGSEA, per germline. Trimming shortened V by 6 bases and J by 2 bases, and 7 bases separated the two germline ends. The CDR3: CSVGINTEAFF. CDR3 nucleotides: TGCAGCGTCGGGATTAACACTGAAGCTTTCTTT.

The genes are TRBV10-3 and TRBJ1-4; 7 bases map to TRBD1. CDR1 is ENHRY and CDR2 is SYGVKD in the germline V gene. The CDR3 loop spans 15 amino acids. Trimming cost V 3 bases and J 5 bases; bases outside gene matches: 6. CDR3 DNA: TGTGCCATCAGTGACCCCGGGACAGCAAATGAAAAACTGTTTTTT. Encoded protein: CAISDPGTANEKLFF.

The CDR3 here is CASRQIKRGLPSYEQYF. The CDR3 DNA is TGTGCCAGCAGGCAAATAAAAAGGGGACTCCCTTCCTACGAGCAGTACTTC. The chain carries TRBV7-2 and TRBJ2-7; tentative D call: TRBD2 (6 bases). V shed 6 bases and J shed 1 base, with 22 bases lying between them. This CDR3 is 17 amino acids long. CDR1 SGHTA and CDR2 FQGNSA come from the germline V gene.

The V call is TRBV3-1 (or the pseudogene TRBV3-2), the J call TRBJ1-2; D gene uncertain. The V gene's germline CDR1 is LGHDT and CDR2 YNNKEL (reference sequence). The CDR3 has 15 residues. V was cut by 1 base and J by 2 bases, with 11 bases left in between. CDR3 in DNA: TGTGCCAGCAGCCAAGCCCTTGGGGTCAACTATGGCTACACCTTC. It is translated as CASSQALGVNYGYTF.

The V gene is TRBV6-5, the J gene TRBJ2-7, with 8 positions matching TRBD1. The CDR3 covers 14 residues. V trimming: 6 bases; J trimming: 3 bases; junction bases outside the gene matches: 7. Germline V gives CDR1 MNHEY, CDR2 SVGAGI. CDR3 sequence (DNA): TGTGCCAGCAGGCCTCGGACAGGGTACTACGAGCAGTACTTC. Amino acid sequence: CASRPRTGYYEQYF.

This clone was counted a few times. V is TRBV5-1 and J is TRBJ1-1; D unclear. The CDR3 runs 15 residues. The germline V gene encodes CDR1 SGHRS and CDR2 YFSETQ. The V and J ends lost 0 bases and 1 base respectively, with 10 bases between them. Here the CDR3 reads CASSLDPRKNTEAFF. For the CDR3, the DNA is TGCGCCAGCAGCTTGGATCCCAGAAAGAACACTGAAGCTTTCTTT. The full variable domain, completed using reference TRBV5-1 and TRBJ1-1, is KAGVTQTPRYLIKTRGQQVTLSCSPISGHRSVSWYQQTPGQGLQFLFEYFSETQRNKGNFPGRFSGRQFSNSRSEMNVSTLELGDSALYLCASSLDPRKNTEAFFGQGTRLTVV.

The table lists this clone with a few counts. The chain links TRBV25-1 to TRBJ2-2; 9 bases map to TRBD1. The trim removed 4 bases at V and 6 bases at J, leaving 0 bases unmatched. CDR1 and CDR2 (germline): MGHDK, SYGVNS. The CDR3 covers 13 residues. The CDR3 coding sequence is TGTGCCAGCAGTGGACAGGGGGCCGGGGAGCTGTTTTTT. The encoded protein is CASSGQGAGELFF.

This chain links TRBV7-3 with TRBJ2-1; D unresolved. The V gene lost 2 bases and the J gene lost 4 bases, with 6 bases spanning the gap. CDR3 length equals 13 residues. Germline V lookup: CDR1 SGHTA, CDR2 FQGTGA. The CDR3 DNA reads TGTGCCAGCAGCTTATTTATTTACAATGAGCAGTTCTTC. Its translation: CASSLFIYNEQFF.

This chain uses TRBV7-8 with TRBJ1-5; D perhaps matches TRBD1 (5 bases). The CDR3 has 15 residues. CDR1 is SGHVS, CDR2 FQNEAQ, per germline. The V gene lost 3 bases and the J gene lost 5 bases, with 14 bases spanning the gap. The CDR3 sequence is CASSFRDGADQPQHF. CDR3 coding DNA: TGTGCCAGCAGCTTCCGGGACGGCGCTGATCAGCCCCAGCATTTT.

The gene calls are TRBV4-1 and TRBJ2-5; 8 nucleotides line up with TRBD1. Unmatched junction bases numbered 4, after V lost 1 base and J lost 3 bases. The CDR3 spans 15 residues. Germline V gene data show CDR1 as MGHRA and CDR2 as YSYEKL. The DNA of the CDR3 is TGCGCCAGCAGCCAAGCTGGGACAGGCGAAGAGACCCAGTACTTC. Translated, it gives CASSQAGTGEETQYF.

This sequence joins TRBV7-8 and TRBJ1-5; D may be TRBD1 (5 bases). The CDR3 runs to 18 residues. Trimming stripped 1 base from V and 0 bases from J, with 16 bases between. Germline CDR1 SGHVS, CDR2 FQNEAQ. CDR3 DNA: TGTGCCAGCAGCTTAGTGGTGACCTCGGGGGTTAGCAATCAGCCCCAGCATTTT. It is translated as CASSLVVTSGVSNQPQHF.

The V gene is TRBV2, the J gene TRBJ2-3; D may match TRBD1 or TRBD2 (5 bases each). V lost 8 bases to trimming and J lost 5 bases, with 23 bases between them. This CDR3 is built from 16 residues. CDR1 is SNHLY, CDR2 FYNNEI, per germline. In DNA, the CDR3 is TGTGCCAGCTGGGGCGCCCAGCCGGGAAATGGAGATACGCAGTATTTT. Translation gives CASWGAQPGNGDTQYF.

The chain recombines TRBV30 with TRBJ1-2; weak D call: TRBD1 (5 bases). CDR1 and CDR2 from the germline V gene are GTSNPN and SVGIG (reference sequence). This CDR3 has 13 residues. Trimming removed 7 bases from V and 6 bases from J, with 18 bases in between. Here the CDR3 DNA reads TGTGCCTTGAAAACGGGACCCGTCGATGGCTACACCTTC. It specifies CALKTGPVDGYTF. Full variable domain (remainder filled in from reference TRBV30 and TRBJ1-2): SQTIHQWPATLVQPVGSPLSLECTVEGTSNPNLYWYRQAAGRGLQLLFYSVGIGQISSEVPQNLSASRPQDRQFILSSKKLLLSDSGFYLCALKTGPVDGYTFGSGTRLTVV.

This chain links TRBV9 with TRBJ1-3; maybe TRBD1 (5 bases). Per the germline V gene, CDR1 is SGDLS and CDR2 is YYNGEE. The CDR3 has 15 amino acids. V was shortened by 2 bases and J by 0 bases, with 9 bases between the two germline ends. The CDR3, as DNA: TGTGCCAGCAGCGTCGCCGGGACCTCTGGAAACACCATATATTTT. Its protein product is CASSVAGTSGNTIYF. Variable domain in full (rest from reference TRBV9 and TRBJ1-3): DSGVTQTPKHLITATGQRVTLRCSPRSGDLSVYWYQQSLDQGLQFLIQYYNGEERAKGNILERFSAQQFPDLHSELNLSSLELGDSALYFCASSVAGTSGNTIYFGEGSWLTVV.

The J gene is TRBJ1-2, the V gene TRBV15; D is unclear. The V gene lost 4 bases and the J gene lost 2 bases, with 8 bases spanning the gap. This CDR3 has 13 amino acids. Germline CDR1 LNHNV, CDR2 YYDKDF (reference sequence). The CDR3 DNA reads as TGTGCCACCAGCACGGGGAAGAACTATGGCTACACCTTC. Translation gives CATSTGKNYGYTF.

The genes are TRBV3-1 (or the pseudogene TRBV3-2) and TRBJ1-1; 7 bases agree with TRBD1. The V gene's germline CDR1 is LGHDT and CDR2 YNNKEL (reference sequence). The V gene end was trimmed by 2 bases and the J gene end by 8 bases; junction bases not matched to a gene: 17. The CDR3 spans 17 residues. The CDR3 DNA follows: TGTGCCAGCAGCCAACCGACCCGACAGGGTCCTTTCCCCGAAGCTTTCTTT. This codes for CASSQPTRQGPFPEAFF.

This chain links TRBV25-1 with TRBJ1-6; D is possibly TRBD1 (5 bases). Trimming pared 0 bases from V and 7 bases from J, leaving 10 bases between. The CDR3 has 15 residues. Germline CDR1 is MGHDK and CDR2 is SYGVNS. The CDR3 DNA reads TGTGCCAGCAGTGAATACGGCAGGGTAAATTCACCCCTCCACTTT. Translated: CASSEYGRVNSPLHF.

This clone was counted between two and nine times. This chain links TRBV2 with TRBJ2-5, with 7 bases lining up with TRBD1. Germline V gene lookup returns CDR1 SNHLY and CDR2 FYNNEI. The CDR3 is made up of 15 amino acids. V was pared by 6 bases and J by 2 bases, with 9 bases of the junction left unmatched. The CDR3 DNA follows: TGTGCCAGCAGCCAGGGACAGCCCGGGCAAGAGACCCAGTACTTC. This translates into CASSQGQPGQETQYF.

V is TRBV5-1 and J is TRBJ1-1, with D unresolved. Trimming left V 0 bases short and J 9 bases short, with 15 bases between. Germline CDR1 and CDR2: SGHRS and YFSETQ. This CDR3 is built from 14 residues. The DNA of the CDR3 is TGCGCCAGCAGCTTGGTGTCTGAGGGAGTCCAAGCTTTCTTT. It encodes CASSLVSEGVQAFF.

The chain recombines TRBV2 with TRBJ2-7, with D unresolved. CDR3 length equals 15 residues. Looked up from germline, CDR1 is SNHLY and CDR2 is FYNNEI. V gave up 4 bases and J gave up 2 bases, with 15 bases separating them. CDR3 in amino acids: CASSVDLRFAYEQYF. In DNA form, the CDR3 reads TGTGCCAGCAGTGTCGATCTCAGGTTTGCCTACGAGCAGTACTTC.

The rearrangement links TRBV18 to TRBJ2-7; TRBD2 agrees at 9 bases. J was trimmed by 6 bases and V by 4 bases; bases with no gene match: 4. Germline assignment: CDR1 KGHSH and CDR2 LQKENI. The CDR3 totals 13 residues. CDR3 in DNA: TGTGCCAGCTCACAGGTGCGGGAGGGCGAGCAGTACGTC. Translated, it gives CASSQVREGEQYV.

V is TRBV20-1 and J is TRBJ1-1, with D uncertain. Trimming left V 5 bases short and J 7 bases short, with 11 bases between. The CDR3 consists of 11 residues. Germline V gene sequence: CDR1 DFQATT, CDR2 SNEGSKA (reference sequence). This chain's CDR3 is CSASRGVEAFF. CDR3 bases: TGCAGTGCTTCCCGCGGGGTTGAAGCTTTCTTT.